This T cell receptor beta chain was identified during a study of blood T cell repertoires in COVID-19. On the study more broadly: The United States, Italy and Spain were the sources of the acute and convalescent COVID-19 samples. Nucleic acid was either cDNA or gDNA, and it came from T cells, B-cell-depleted T cells, or PBMCs.

Germline CDR1 reads SGHDT; CDR2 reads YYEEEE. The V end lost 4 bases, the J end lost 2 bases, and 24 bases lay between the germline ends. CDR3 length equals 18 residues. Under the authors' procedure: From reference gene primer amplification, estimates of nucleated cell counts were derived. Repertoires were generated with immunoSEQ multiplex PCR, while TCRdb's copy carries only in-frame clones and drops some. V and J calls and clone size are those listed in that table; D and trimming were worked out from the DNA. The table records some 200,000 clones, 85% to 90% of them present only once. The V gene is TRBV5-6, the J gene TRBJ2-5, with unresolved D. The TCR originated in a man aged 50 to 59 with acute or convalescent COVID-19. Sequenced sample: peripheral blood. CDR3 in amino acids: CASSPPSLGGSEQETQYF. The CDR3 DNA sequence: TGTGCCAGCAGCCCTCCCTCCCTAGGTGGTAGTGAACAAGAGACCCAGTACTTC.